The 29 T cell receptor beta chains listed next were all sequenced from one sample in a study of brain metastases from non-small cell lung cancer. Sequencing was performed with immunoSEQ multiplex PCR; in TCRdb, only in-frame clones are kept and a portion is missing. The profile shows roughly 4,800 clones, about 81% of them singletons. The sequenced material came from tumor-adjacent normal tissue. The receptors originated from a donor aged 40 or over with non-small cell lung cancer.

The J gene is TRBJ1-6, the V gene TRBV6-5, with a weak D call TRBD1 (6 bases). The V and J ends lost 7 bases and 11 bases respectively, with 15 bases between them. Per the germline V gene, CDR1 is MNHEY and CDR2 is SVGAGI. The length of the CDR3 is 13 residues. CDR3 amino acids: CASNPQGKTPLHF. The CDR3 region has the DNA TGTGCCAGCAACCCACAGGGAAAAACACCCCTCCACTTT.

This clone has a handful of counts. The chain joins TRBV27 to TRBJ2-3; 13 positions match TRBD2. The CDR3 is 18 residues long. The J segment lost 3 bases and the V segment lost 4 bases, leaving 10 bases of the junction unmatched. The germline CDR1 and CDR2 sequences are MNHEY and SMNVEV (reference sequence). CDR3 bases: TGTGCCAGCAGTTGGACTAGCGGGGGTTTGGGGAAGACAGATACGCAGTATTTT. Its translation: CASSWTSGGLGKTDTQYF.

The chain joins TRBV10-3 to TRBJ1-5, with TRBD1 identical over 8 bases. The junction had 8 bases not matched to a gene; V was cut back by 6 bases and J by 7 bases. Germline values: CDR1 ENHRY, CDR2 SYGVKD. This CDR3 region has 14 residues. CDR3 sequence reads: CAISETGGWQPQHF. Written as DNA, the CDR3 is TGTGCCATCAGCGAAACAGGGGGGTGGCAGCCCCAGCATTTT.

The chain couples TRBV29-1 to TRBJ1-5; D may be TRBD1 (5 bases). CDR1 is SQVTM and CDR2 is ANQGSEA in the germline V gene. The V end was cut by 1 base, the J end by 6 bases, with 10 bases between. CDR3 length: 13 amino acids. CDR3 DNA sequence: TGCAGCGTTGAAGGACCGGGGACTCAGCCCCAGCATTTT. The encoded protein is CSVEGPGTQPQHF.

The chain joins TRBV15 to TRBJ2-5; TRBD1 aligns across 7 bases. Trimming at V came to 5 bases and at J to 10 bases, leaving 19 bases not matched to a gene. The germline gives CDR1 LNHNV, CDR2 YYDKDF (reference sequence). The CDR3 is made up of 16 amino acids. The CDR3 sequence: CATSPPGKGGLADQYF. As DNA, the CDR3 is TGTGCCACCAGCCCACCAGGGAAAGGGGGCCTCGCGGACCAGTACTTC. The variable domain in full, with the rest retrieved from reference TRBV15 and TRBJ2-5, is DAMVIQNPRYQVTQFGKPVTLSCSQTLNHNVMYWYQQKSSQAPKLLFHYYDKDFNNEADTPDNFQSRRPNTSFCFLDIRSPGLGDTAMYLCATSPPGKGGLADQYFGPGTRLLVL.

The CDR3 DNA reads as TGCAGCGTTGAAAGGGGGACTAGCGGGAGCTACGAGCAGTACTTC. It codes for CSVERGTSGSYEQYF. The chain employs TRBV29-1 and TRBJ2-7; 14 nucleotides line up with TRBD2. V was pared by 2 bases and J by 3 bases, with 3 bases of the junction left unmatched. The CDR3 is 15 amino acids. Germline loops: CDR1 SQVTM, CDR2 ANQGSEA.

The rearrangement uses TRBV27 and TRBJ2-7; TRBD2 is a possible D gene (6 bases). This CDR3 spans 16 amino acids. Germline lookup yields CDR1 MNHEY and CDR2 SMNVEV (reference sequence). V was pared by 4 bases and J by 2 bases, with 18 bases between. The CDR3 sequence is CASSSSPAGPTYEQYF. The DNA of the CDR3 is TGTGCCAGCAGTTCCTCCCCAGCGGGCCCAACCTACGAGCAGTACTTC.

The chain is built from TRBV18 and TRBJ2-7; TRBD2 matches at 11 bases. This CDR3 comprises 17 residues. The V gene end was trimmed by 0 bases and the J gene end by 3 bases; junction bases not matched to a gene: 7. Germline CDR1 and CDR2: KGHSH and LQKENI. The CDR3 region has the DNA TGTGCCAGCTCACCACCGGCGTTAGCGGGAGGGTACTACGAGCAGTACTTC. Encoded protein: CASSPPALAGGYYEQYF.

The gene calls are TRBV6-2 or TRBV6-3 and TRBJ2-3; possible D gene TRBD2, 5 bases. Trimming shortened V by 0 bases and J by 1 base, and 11 bases separated the two germline ends. The CDR3 runs 16 residues. Germline V gene data show CDR1 as MNHEY and CDR2 as SVGEGT. The CDR3 loop is CASSYSERKGTDTQYF. CDR3 coding DNA: TGTGCCAGCAGTTACTCTGAGCGGAAGGGCACAGATACGCAGTATTTT.

This rearrangement joins TRBV5-1 to TRBJ1-1, with D unresolved. From germline, CDR1 is SGHRS and CDR2 YFSETQ. This CDR3 comprises 13 residues. Trimming shortened V by 4 bases and J by 4 bases, and 11 bases separated the two germline ends. CDR3: CASSLRASTEAFF. The DNA for the CDR3 is TGCGCCAGCAGCCTGAGGGCAAGCACTGAAGCTTTCTTT.

The chain carries TRBV28 and TRBJ1-5; D may be TRBD1 (6 bases). The CDR3 length is 14 residues. Trimming took 6 bases from V and 4 from J, leaving 13 bases between them. Germline V lookup: CDR1 MDHEN, CDR2 SYDVKM. Here the CDR3 reads CASRRDTGNQPQHF. CDR3 DNA sequence: TGTGCCAGCAGGCGGGACACTGGGAATCAGCCCCAGCATTTT.

This chain links TRBV5-6 with TRBJ2-5; no firm D call. Trimming removed 4 bases at V and 5 bases at J, with 21 bases between. CDR1 is SGHDT, CDR2 YYEEEE, per germline. The CDR3 covers 16 residues. The CDR3 DNA reads as TGTGCCAGCAGCAACCGCGGCGAAAGCTGGATTGAGACCCAGTACTTC. The encoded protein is CASSNRGESWIETQYF.

With respect to this clone: A much larger clone differs from this one at a single base, so this may be a read error. The chain carries TRBV7-8 and TRBJ1-1, with D possibly TRBD1 on 5 matching bases. Germline V gene lookup returns CDR1 SGHVS and CDR2 FQNEAQ. The CDR3 length is 14 residues. As DNA, the CDR3 is TGTGCCAGCAGCTTAGGGACATTGAACATTGAAGCTTTCTTT. Translation gives CASSLGTLNIEAFF.

By its share, this clone is large. The J gene is TRBJ2-3, the V gene TRBV27; no definite D call. Germline V lookup: CDR1 MNHEY, CDR2 SMNVEV (reference sequence). Between the trimmed V and J ends, which lost 0 bases and 2 bases, there was a span of 12 bases. CDR3 size: 16 residues. The CDR3 nucleotides read TGTGCCAGCAGTTTATCGTCGGCCAGGCACACAGATACGCAGTATTTT. It translates to CASSLSSARHTDTQYF.

This chain uses TRBV11-2 with TRBJ1-2, with D uncertain. The CDR3 is 12 amino acids. Germline CDR1 reads SGHAT; CDR2 reads FQNNGV. The V end was cut by 5 bases, the J end by 4 bases, with 8 bases between. The CDR3 DNA reads TGTGCCAGCAGCATCGACCGCTATGGCTACACCTTC. Protein sequence: CASSIDRYGYTF.

This clone has only a few counts. The gene calls are TRBV7-3 and TRBJ1-6; no firm D call. The CDR3 covers 13 residues. Trimming took 1 base from V and 9 from J, leaving 7 bases between them. Germline assignment: CDR1 SGHTA and CDR2 FQGTGA. In nucleotides, the CDR3 is TGTGCCAGCAGCTTAAGTGCGGGTTCACCCCTCCACTTT. Translation: CASSLSAGSPLHF. Variable domain in full (rest from reference TRBV7-3 and TRBJ1-6): GAGVSQTPSNKVTEKGKYVELRCDPISGHTALYWYRQSLGQGPEFLIYFQGTGAADDSGLPNDRFFAVRPEGSVSTLKIQRTERGDSAVYLCASSLSAGSPLHFGNGTRLTVT.

The CDR3 is CASSTATGGGTEAFF. The DNA for the CDR3 is TGTGCCAGCAGCACAGCGACTGGCGGAGGGACTGAAGCTTTCTTT. J is TRBJ1-1 and V is TRBV5-5, with D unclear. The V and J ends lost 4 bases and 5 bases respectively, with 18 bases between them. The CDR3 is 15 amino acids. CDR1 SGHKS and CDR2 YYEKEE come from the germline V gene (reference sequence).

CDR3 nucleotides: TGCGCCAGCAGCTTGGGACAGATTGGACACGAGCAGTACTTC. Translating it yields CASSLGQIGHEQYF. The gene calls are TRBV5-1 and TRBJ2-7; weak D call: TRBD1 (5 bases). CDR1 is SGHRS, CDR2 YFSETQ, per germline. Trimming cost V 0 bases and J 5 bases, with 12 bases left between them. The CDR3 runs 14 residues.

The chain links TRBV9 to TRBJ2-7; D tentatively fits TRBD1 or TRBD2 (5 bases each). CDR3 length: 13 residues. Germline V lookup: CDR1 SGDLS, CDR2 YYNGEE. V was cut by 3 bases and J by 7 bases, with 14 bases left in between. Here the CDR3 reads CASSGDPRREQYF. The CDR3 nucleotides are TGTGCCAGCAGCGGGGACCCAAGACGGGAGCAGTACTTC.

The rearrangement links TRBV3-1 (or the pseudogene TRBV3-2) to TRBJ2-7; 9 bases map to TRBD2. CDR3 length: 16 residues. Germline CDR1 and CDR2: LGHDT and YNNKEL (reference sequence). V trimming: 0 bases; J trimming: 5 bases; junction bases outside the gene matches: 8. As DNA, the CDR3 is TGTGCCAGCAGCCAAGATGGGGGCGGGAGGGGGAACGAGCAGTACTTC. Protein: CASSQDGGGRGNEQYF.

The DNA of the CDR3 is TGCGCCAGCAGCTTGGAAGGGGTGCTCGGCGAGCAGTACTTC. It is translated as CASSLEGVLGEQYF. V and J are TRBV5-1 and TRBJ2-7, with D maybe TRBD1 (5 bases). Germline CDR1 and CDR2: SGHRS and YFSETQ. The CDR3 runs to 14 residues. The V end lost 0 bases, the J end lost 6 bases, and 13 bases lay between the germline ends. Complete variable domain (other parts from reference TRBV5-1 and TRBJ2-7): KAGVTQTPRYLIKTRGQQVTLSCSPISGHRSVSWYQQTPGQGLQFLFEYFSETQRNKGNFPGRFSGRQFSNSRSEMNVSTLELGDSALYLCASSLEGVLGEQYFGPGTRLTVT.

The rearrangement links TRBV3-1 (or the pseudogene TRBV3-2) to TRBJ2-3, with 7 nucleotides matching TRBD2. Germline V lookup: CDR1 LGHDT, CDR2 YNNKEL (reference sequence). Unmatched junction bases numbered 9, after V lost 4 bases and J lost 2 bases. CDR3 length: 16 residues. The CDR3 DNA reads as TGTGCCAGCAGCCCGTTCAGGAGCGGGGTCACAGATACGCAGTATTTT. Residues: CASSPFRSGVTDTQYF.

The rearrangement joins TRBV10-3 to TRBJ1-2, with D maybe TRBD1 (5 bases). In germline, CDR1 is ENHRY, CDR2 SYGVKD. The CDR3 has 14 amino acids. V gave up 7 bases and J gave up 2 bases, with 14 bases separating them. The CDR3 DNA sequence: TGTGCCATCAAGGCGTCCCAGGGAAACTATGGCTACACCTTC. Its translation: CAIKASQGNYGYTF.

The genes are TRBV10-3 and TRBJ1-2; D ambiguous. This CDR3 has 14 amino acids. The V gene lost 2 bases and the J gene lost 0 bases, with 7 bases spanning the gap. The germline V gene encodes CDR1 ENHRY and CDR2 SYGVKD. The CDR3 here is CAISEAHTNYGYTF. Here the CDR3 DNA reads TGTGCCATCAGTGAGGCCCACACTAACTATGGCTACACCTTC.

The chain has TRBV2 and TRBJ2-7; D remains unclear. Trimming removed 2 bases from V and 11 bases from J, with 10 bases in between. The CDR3 is 11 residues long. Germline V gene lookup returns CDR1 SNHLY and CDR2 FYNNEI. DNA for the CDR3: TGTGCCAGCAGTGAAACCCTAGAGGAGTACTTC. This codes for CASSETLEEYF.

As to this clone: The junction does not match germline at one end; this may be a read error. The chain is built from TRBV5-4 and TRBJ2-1, with a possible D match to TRBD2 (6 bases). Germline assignment: CDR1 SGHNT and CDR2 YYREEE (reference sequence). The CDR3 contains 13 residues. CDR3 nucleotides: TGTGTCAGCAGCCCGGACTATTTCAGCGAGCAGTTCTTC. Protein sequence: CVSSPDYFSEQFF.

This chain connects TRBV28 to TRBJ1-1; TRBD1 aligns across 7 bases. The CDR3 runs 14 residues. Germline V CDR1 and CDR2: MDHEN, SYDVKM. V lost 7 bases to trimming and J lost 2 bases; unmatched junction nucleotides: 7. CDR3 residues: CASTEGALNTEAFF. DNA of the CDR3: TGTGCCAGCACAGAGGGGGCCCTCAACACTGAAGCTTTCTTT.

The gene calls are TRBV7-8 and TRBJ2-3; D is uncertain. Germline CDR1 reads SGHVS; CDR2 reads FQNEAQ. This CDR3 has 16 amino acids. Trimming shortened V by 1 base and J by 0 bases, and 11 bases separated the two germline ends. CDR3 sequence: CASSLGATLSTDTQYF. CDR3 bases: TGTGCCAGCAGCTTAGGTGCGACCCTGAGCACAGATACGCAGTATTTT. Complete variable domain (other parts from reference TRBV7-8 and TRBJ2-3): GAGVSQSPRYKVAKRGQDVALRCDPISGHVSLFWYQQALGQGPEFLTYFQNEAQLDKSGLPSDRFFAERPEGSVSTLKIQRTQQEDSAVYLCASSLGATLSTDTQYFGPGTRLTVL.

Of note for this clone: Other DNA sequences from this sample encode an identical CDR3 as well. The rearrangement links TRBV7-8 to TRBJ1-2; TRBD1 might be the D (6 bases). The CDR3 is made up of 14 amino acids. Trimming left V 0 bases short and J 4 bases short, with 9 bases between. CDR1 is SGHVS, CDR2 FQNEAQ, per germline. CDR3 nucleotides: TGTGCCAGCAGCTTAGCACAGGGCGGCTATGGCTACACCTTC. This sequence encodes CASSLAQGGYGYTF.